This TCR beta chain was documented in a study of TIL therapy for anti-PD-1-resistant metastatic lung cancer. Study-wide results and caveats: Infused TIL clonotypes partially replaced the baseline blood repertoire, then decayed over months.

Trimming removed 1 base at V and 5 bases at J, with 12 bases between. CDR3 size: 14 residues. CDR1 SGHNT and CDR2 YYREEE come from the germline V gene (reference sequence). This clone was picked up one time. Antigen: not known. This was the immunoSEQ v3 assay. The repertoire was sequenced with immunoSEQ multiplex PCR; TCRdb's copy has only in-frame clones and lacks some. The data hold roughly 57,000 clones, with more than 80% observed a single time. Documented time point: pre-treatment sample, taken before nivolumab and TIL therapy. Stage 4 NSCLC adults joined between late 2017 and January 2020. The J gene is TRBJ2-5, the V gene TRBV5-4; D is tentatively TRBD1 or TRBD2 (5 bases each). The sequence was collected from a person between 25 and 80 years old with non-small cell lung cancer. The material sequenced was blood, taken at baseline. As DNA, the CDR3 is TGTGCCAGCAGCTTGTTATACAGGAGGGAGACCCAGTACTTC. It specifies CASSLLYRRETQYF.